This entry describes one TCR beta chain. This entry belongs to a study of Ad26.COV2.S vaccination and SARS-CoV-2 variants. Treatment described: 15 to 20 received Ad26.COV2.S at low or high dose, single or two shots; about 5 received placebo; per-sample allocation not given. Collection of the samples took place on day 63 after the first injection of vaccine or placebo. An adult donor aged 18-55 years was enrolled in Boston. Method: immunoSEQ multiplex PCR; TCRdb's copy keeps in-frame clones and lacks some. The repertoire consists of some 400,000 clones, with 75% to 90% occurring once and the leading ten covering 1.5% to 2%. The receptor's source is a person between 18 and 60 years old who received the Ad26.COV2.S COVID-19 vaccine or a placebo. Sequencing was performed on peripheral blood, taken in a trial of Ad26.COV2.S vaccine versus placebo.

The CDR3 bases are TGTGCCTGGAGTGCACTCGACAGGATAAGACGGGAGACCCAGTACTTC. Its protein is CAWSALDRIRRETQYF. The V and J genes are TRBV30 and TRBJ2-5; D perhaps matches TRBD1 (6 bases). Trimming cost V 1 base and J 5 bases, with 20 bases left between them. The CDR3 is made up of 16 amino acids. Germline V gene data show CDR1 as GTSNPN and CDR2 as SVGIG (reference sequence).